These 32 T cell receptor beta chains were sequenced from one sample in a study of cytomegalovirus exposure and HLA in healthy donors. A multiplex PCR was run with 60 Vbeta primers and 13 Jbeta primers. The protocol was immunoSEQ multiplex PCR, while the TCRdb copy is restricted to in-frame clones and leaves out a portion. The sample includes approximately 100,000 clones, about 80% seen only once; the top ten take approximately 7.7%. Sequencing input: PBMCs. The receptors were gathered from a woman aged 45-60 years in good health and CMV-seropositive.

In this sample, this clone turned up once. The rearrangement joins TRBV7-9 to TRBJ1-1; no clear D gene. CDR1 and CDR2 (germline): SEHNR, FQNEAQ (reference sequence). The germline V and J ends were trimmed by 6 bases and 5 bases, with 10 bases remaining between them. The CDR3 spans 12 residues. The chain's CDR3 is CASSREATEAFF. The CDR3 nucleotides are TGTGCCAGCAGTAGAGAGGCGACTGAAGCTTTCTTT.

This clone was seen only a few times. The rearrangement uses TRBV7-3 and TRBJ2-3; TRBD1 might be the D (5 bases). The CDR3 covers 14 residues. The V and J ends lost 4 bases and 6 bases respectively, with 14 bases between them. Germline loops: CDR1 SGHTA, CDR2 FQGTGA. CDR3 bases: TGTGCCAGCAGCTCTCGGACGGACACGGATACGCAGTATTTT. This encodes CASSSRTDTDTQYF.

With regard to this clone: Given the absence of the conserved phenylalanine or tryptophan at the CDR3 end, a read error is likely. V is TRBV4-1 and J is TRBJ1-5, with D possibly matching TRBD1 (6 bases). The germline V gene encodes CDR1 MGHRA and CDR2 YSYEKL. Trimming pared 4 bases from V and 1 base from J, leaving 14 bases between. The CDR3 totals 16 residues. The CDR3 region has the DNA TGCGCCAGCAGCCGCCACCGGGACACCAGCAATCAGCCCCAGCATTCT. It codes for CASSRHRDTSNQPQHS.

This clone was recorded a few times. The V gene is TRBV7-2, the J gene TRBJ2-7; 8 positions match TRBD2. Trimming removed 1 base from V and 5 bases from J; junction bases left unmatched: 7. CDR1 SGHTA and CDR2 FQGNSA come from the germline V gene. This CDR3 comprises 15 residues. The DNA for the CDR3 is TGTGCCAGCAGCTTAGTTGTGACTAGCGCCCACGAGCAGTACTTC. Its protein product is CASSLVVTSAHEQYF.

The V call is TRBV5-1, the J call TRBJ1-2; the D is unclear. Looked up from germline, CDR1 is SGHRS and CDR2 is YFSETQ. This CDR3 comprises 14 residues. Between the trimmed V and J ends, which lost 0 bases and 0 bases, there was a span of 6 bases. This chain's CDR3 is CASSLGPTNYGYTF. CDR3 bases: TGCGCCAGCAGCTTGGGGCCAACTAACTATGGCTACACCTTC.

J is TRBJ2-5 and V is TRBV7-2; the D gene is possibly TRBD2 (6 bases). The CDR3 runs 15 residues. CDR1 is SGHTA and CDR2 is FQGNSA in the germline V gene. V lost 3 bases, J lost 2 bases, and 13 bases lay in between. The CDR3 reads CASSFGGTLQETQYF. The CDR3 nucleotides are TGTGCCAGCAGCTTTGGCGGGACGCTTCAAGAGACCCAGTACTTC.

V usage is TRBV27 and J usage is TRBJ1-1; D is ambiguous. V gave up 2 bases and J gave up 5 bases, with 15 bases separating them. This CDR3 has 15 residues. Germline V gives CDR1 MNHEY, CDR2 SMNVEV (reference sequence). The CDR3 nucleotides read TGTGCCAGCAGTTTACTATACAGATCGGGGACTGAAGCTTTCTTT. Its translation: CASSLLYRSGTEAFF.

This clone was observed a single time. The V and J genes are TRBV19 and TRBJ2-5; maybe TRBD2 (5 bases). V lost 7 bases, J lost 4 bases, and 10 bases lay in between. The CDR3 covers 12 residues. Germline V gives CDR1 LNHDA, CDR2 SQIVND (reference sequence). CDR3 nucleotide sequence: TGTGCCAGTAATAACGAGGGAGAGACCCAGTACTTC. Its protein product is CASNNEGETQYF.

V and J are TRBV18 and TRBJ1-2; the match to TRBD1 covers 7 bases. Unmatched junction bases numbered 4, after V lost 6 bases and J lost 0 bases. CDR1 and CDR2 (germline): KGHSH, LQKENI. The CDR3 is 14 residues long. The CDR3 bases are TGTGCCAGCTCGACAGGGATCCCTAACTATGGCTACACCTTC. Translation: CASSTGIPNYGYTF.

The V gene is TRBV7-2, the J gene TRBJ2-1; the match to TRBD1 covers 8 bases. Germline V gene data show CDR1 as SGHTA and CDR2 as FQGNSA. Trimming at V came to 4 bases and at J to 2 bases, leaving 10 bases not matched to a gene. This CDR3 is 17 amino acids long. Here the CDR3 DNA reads TGTGCCAGCAGCTCCGAGGCGGGACAGGCGGCCTACAATGAGCAGTTCTTC. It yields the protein CASSSEAGQAAYNEQFF.

The DNA for the CDR3 is TGTGCCAGCAGTTCGGGGACTAGCGGGAGAACTGAGCAGTTCTTC. Translation: CASSSGTSGRTEQFF. The rearrangement joins TRBV6-1 to TRBJ2-1, with 14 positions matching TRBD2. The CDR3 covers 15 residues. J lost 9 bases, V lost 5 bases, and 6 bases had no gene match. Germline V CDR1 and CDR2: MNHNS, SASEGT.

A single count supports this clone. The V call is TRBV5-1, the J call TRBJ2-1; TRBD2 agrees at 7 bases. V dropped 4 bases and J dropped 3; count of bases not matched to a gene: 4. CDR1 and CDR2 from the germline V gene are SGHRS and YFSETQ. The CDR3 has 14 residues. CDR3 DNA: TGCGCCAGCAGCCCCACTAGCGTCTACAATGAGCAGTTCTTC. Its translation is CASSPTSVYNEQFF. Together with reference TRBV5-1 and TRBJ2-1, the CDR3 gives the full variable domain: KAGVTQTPRYLIKTRGQQVTLSCSPISGHRSVSWYQQTPGQGLQFLFEYFSETQRNKGNFPGRFSGRQFSNSRSEMNVSTLELGDSALYLCASSPTSVYNEQFFGPGTRLTVL.

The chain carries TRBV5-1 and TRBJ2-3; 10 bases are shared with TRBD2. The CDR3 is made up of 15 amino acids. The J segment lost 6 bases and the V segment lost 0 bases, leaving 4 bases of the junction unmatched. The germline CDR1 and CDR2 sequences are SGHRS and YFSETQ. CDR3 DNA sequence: TGCGCCAGCAGCTTGGAAGCGGGGGGGCCTGATACGCAGTATTTT. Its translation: CASSLEAGGPDTQYF.

CDR3 DNA sequence: TGTGCCAGCAGCCAACATAGTGAGCAGTTCTTC. Translating it yields CASSQHSEQFF. This chain joins TRBV4-2 and TRBJ2-1, with D uncertain. Per germline, CDR1 LGHNA and CDR2 YNFKEQ. The CDR3 is 11 residues long. V was trimmed by 2 bases and J by 9 bases, leaving 5 bases between them.

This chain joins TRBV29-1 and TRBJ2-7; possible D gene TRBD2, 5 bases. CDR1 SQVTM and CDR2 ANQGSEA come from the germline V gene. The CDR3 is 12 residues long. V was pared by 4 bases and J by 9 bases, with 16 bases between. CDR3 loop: CSVGKSGEGQYF. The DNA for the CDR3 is TGCAGCGTTGGAAAATCGGGCGAGGGGCAGTACTTC.

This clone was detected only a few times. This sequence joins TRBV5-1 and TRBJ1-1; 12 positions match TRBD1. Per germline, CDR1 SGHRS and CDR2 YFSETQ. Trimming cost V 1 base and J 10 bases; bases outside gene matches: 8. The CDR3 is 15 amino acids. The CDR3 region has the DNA TGCGCCAGCAGCTTGCCCGGGACAGGGGGCTTGAGAGCTTTCTTT. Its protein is CASSLPGTGGLRAFF.

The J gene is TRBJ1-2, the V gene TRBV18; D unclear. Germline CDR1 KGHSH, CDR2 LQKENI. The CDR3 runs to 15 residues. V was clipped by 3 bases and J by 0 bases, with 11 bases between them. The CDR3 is CASSPSREANYGYTF. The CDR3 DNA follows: TGTGCCAGCTCACCTTCGAGAGAAGCTAACTATGGCTACACCTTC.

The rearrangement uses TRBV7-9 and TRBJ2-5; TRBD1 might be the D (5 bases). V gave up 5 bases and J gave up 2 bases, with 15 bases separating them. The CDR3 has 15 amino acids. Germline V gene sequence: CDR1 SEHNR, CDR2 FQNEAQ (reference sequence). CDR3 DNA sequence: TGTGCCAGCAGCAAAGGTGGGGCAGCACAAGAGACCCAGTACTTC. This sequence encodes CASSKGGAAQETQYF.

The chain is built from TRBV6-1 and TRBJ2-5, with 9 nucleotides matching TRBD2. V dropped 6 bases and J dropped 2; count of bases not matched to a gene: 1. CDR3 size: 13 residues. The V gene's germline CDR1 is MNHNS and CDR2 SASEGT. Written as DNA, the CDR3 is TGTGCCAGCAGGGGACTAGCTCAAGAGACCCAGTACTTC. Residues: CASRGLAQETQYF.

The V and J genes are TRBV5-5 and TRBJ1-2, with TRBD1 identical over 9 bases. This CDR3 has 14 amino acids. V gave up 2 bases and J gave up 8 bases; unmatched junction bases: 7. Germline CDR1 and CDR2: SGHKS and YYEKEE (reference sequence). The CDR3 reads CASSFLQGARGYTF. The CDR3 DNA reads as TGTGCCAGCAGCTTCCTACAGGGGGCGAGAGGCTACACCTTC.

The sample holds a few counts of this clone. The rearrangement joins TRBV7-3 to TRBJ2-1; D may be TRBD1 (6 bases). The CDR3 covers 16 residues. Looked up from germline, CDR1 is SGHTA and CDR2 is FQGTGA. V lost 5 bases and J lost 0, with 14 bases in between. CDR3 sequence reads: CASSVRGPSSYNEQFF. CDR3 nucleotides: TGTGCCAGCAGCGTCAGGGGACCGAGCTCCTACAATGAGCAGTTCTTC.

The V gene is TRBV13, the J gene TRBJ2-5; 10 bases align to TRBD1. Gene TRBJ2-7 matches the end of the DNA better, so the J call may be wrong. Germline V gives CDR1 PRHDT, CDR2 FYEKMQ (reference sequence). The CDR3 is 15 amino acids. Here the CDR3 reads CASSSSDRGLYEQYF. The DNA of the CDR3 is TGTGCCAGCAGCTCCTCCGACAGGGGGCTGTACGAGCAGTACTTC.

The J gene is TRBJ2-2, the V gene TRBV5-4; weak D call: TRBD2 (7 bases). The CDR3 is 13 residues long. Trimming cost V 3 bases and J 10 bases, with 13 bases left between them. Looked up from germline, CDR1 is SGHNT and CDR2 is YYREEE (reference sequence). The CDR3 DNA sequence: TGTGCCAGCAGCTCTCCGGGGGGACAGGAGCTGTTTTTT. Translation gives CASSSPGGQELFF.

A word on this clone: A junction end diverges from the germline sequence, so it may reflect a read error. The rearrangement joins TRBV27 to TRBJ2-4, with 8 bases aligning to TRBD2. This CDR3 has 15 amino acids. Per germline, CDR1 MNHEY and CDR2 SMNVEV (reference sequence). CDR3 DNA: TGTGCCAGCAGTTTAGCCCCAGCGGGAGCTAACAGTCAGTACTTC. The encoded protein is CASSLAPAGANSQYF.

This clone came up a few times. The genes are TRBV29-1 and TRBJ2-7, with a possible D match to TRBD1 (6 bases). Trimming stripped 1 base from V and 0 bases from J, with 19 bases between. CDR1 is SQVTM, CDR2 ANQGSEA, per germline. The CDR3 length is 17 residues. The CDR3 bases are TGCAGCGTTGAAGCCCCGGGACACTTATTAAGCTCCTACGAGCAGTACTTC. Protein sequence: CSVEAPGHLLSSYEQYF.

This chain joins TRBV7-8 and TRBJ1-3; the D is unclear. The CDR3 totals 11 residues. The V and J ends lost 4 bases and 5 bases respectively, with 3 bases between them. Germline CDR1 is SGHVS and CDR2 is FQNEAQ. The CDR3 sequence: CASSSRNTIYF. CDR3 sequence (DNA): TGTGCCAGCAGCTCAAGAAACACCATATATTTT.

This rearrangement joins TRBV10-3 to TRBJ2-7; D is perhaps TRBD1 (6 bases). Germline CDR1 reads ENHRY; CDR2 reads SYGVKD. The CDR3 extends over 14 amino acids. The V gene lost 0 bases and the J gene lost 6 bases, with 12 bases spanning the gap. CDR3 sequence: CAISESEQGTEQYF. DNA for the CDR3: TGTGCCATCAGTGAGTCGGAACAGGGCACCGAGCAGTACTTC.

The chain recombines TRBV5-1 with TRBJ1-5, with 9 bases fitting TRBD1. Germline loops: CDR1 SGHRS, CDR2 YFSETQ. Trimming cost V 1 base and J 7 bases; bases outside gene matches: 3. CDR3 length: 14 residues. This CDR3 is CASSLTGGVQPQHF. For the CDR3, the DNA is TGCGCCAGCAGCTTGACAGGGGGCGTCCAGCCCCAGCATTTT.

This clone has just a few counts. The CDR3: CASSNGQGRSEQYF. The CDR3 bases are TGCGCCAGCAGCAACGGACAGGGGCGTAGCGAGCAGTACTTC. The rearrangement uses TRBV5-1 and TRBJ2-7, with 9 bases fitting TRBD1. This CDR3 is built from 14 residues. V was pared by 4 bases and J by 6 bases, with 8 bases of the junction left unmatched. Germline V gives CDR1 SGHRS, CDR2 YFSETQ.

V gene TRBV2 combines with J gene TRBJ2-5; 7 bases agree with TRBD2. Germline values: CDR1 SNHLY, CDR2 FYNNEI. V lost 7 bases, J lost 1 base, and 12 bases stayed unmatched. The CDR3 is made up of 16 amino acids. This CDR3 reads CASTRNLGLPQETQYF. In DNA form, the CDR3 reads TGTGCCAGCACTCGAAACCTGGGACTACCCCAAGAGACCCAGTACTTC.

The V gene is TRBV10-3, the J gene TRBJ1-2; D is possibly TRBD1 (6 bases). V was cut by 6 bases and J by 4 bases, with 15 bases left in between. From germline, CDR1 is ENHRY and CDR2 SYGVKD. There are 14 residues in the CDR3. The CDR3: CAIRERQDSYGYTF. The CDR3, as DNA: TGTGCCATCAGAGAACGACAGGATTCCTATGGCTACACCTTC.

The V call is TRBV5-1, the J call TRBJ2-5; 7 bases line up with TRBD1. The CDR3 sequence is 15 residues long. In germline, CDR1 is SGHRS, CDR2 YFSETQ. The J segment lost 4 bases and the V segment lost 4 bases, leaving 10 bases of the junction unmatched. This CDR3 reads CASSLPEGAGETQYF. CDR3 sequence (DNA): TGCGCCAGCAGCCTACCCGAGGGGGCCGGAGAGACCCAGTACTTC.